This record looks at one TCR beta chain sequence and its context. The record originates from a study of blood T cells in healthy people across ages. The CDR3 contains 17 residues. The J segment lost 6 bases and the V segment lost 4 bases, leaving 18 bases of the junction unmatched. Germline CDR1 and CDR2: SGHKS and YYEKEE (reference sequence). Drawing of peripheral blood yielded 8.5 to 10 milliliters from each donor. Alongside a J-beta primer mix, a sample-barcoded 5' primer served in a second PCR lasting about 6 to 11 cycles. Tagging of each cDNA molecule was performed by a template-switch adaptor with 12 random nucleotides. One entry per CDR3 protein results from TCRdb running MiXCR on the 5' RACE reads. Counted here are some 1.5 million distinct CDR3 sequences, 40% to 45% occurring once; the ten biggest clones make up more than 4%.

This sequence was found in a woman aged 18-29 years in good health. What was sequenced was blood. This chain connects TRBV5-5 to TRBJ1-1; 7 bases agree with TRBD1. CDR3 DNA sequence: TGTGCCAGCAGCCCCAGATACGCACAGGGGCTTTCCGCTGAAGCTTTCTTT. Residues: CASSPRYAQGLSAEAFF.